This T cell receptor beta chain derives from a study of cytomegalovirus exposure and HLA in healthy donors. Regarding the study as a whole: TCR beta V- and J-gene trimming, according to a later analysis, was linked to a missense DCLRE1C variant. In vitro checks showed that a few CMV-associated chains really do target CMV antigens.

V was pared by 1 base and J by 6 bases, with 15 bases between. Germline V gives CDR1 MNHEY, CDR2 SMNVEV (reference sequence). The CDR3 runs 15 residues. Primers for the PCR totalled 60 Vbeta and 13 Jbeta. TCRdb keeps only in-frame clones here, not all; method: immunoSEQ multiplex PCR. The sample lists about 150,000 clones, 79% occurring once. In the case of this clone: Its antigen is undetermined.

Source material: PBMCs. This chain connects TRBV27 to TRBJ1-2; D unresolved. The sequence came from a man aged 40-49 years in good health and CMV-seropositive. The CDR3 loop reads CASSLWPTQADGYTF. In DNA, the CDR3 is TGTGCCAGCAGTTTATGGCCAACCCAAGCGGATGGCTACACCTTC.